The 14 T cell receptor beta chains below all came from one sample that was sequenced in a study of cytomegalovirus exposure and HLA in healthy donors. Primers included in the PCR were 60 Vbeta and 13 Jbeta primers. Profiled with immunoSEQ multiplex PCR; TCRdb holds only in-frame clones, not every one. Among approximately 100,000 clones listed, about 77% were seen once. Input material: PBMCs. These receptors originate from a woman younger than 30 in good health and CMV-seropositive.

CDR3 coding DNA: TGCACCAGCAGCCAAGATCGGGCTAGCCGGTCCTACGAGCAGTACTTC. Amino acids: CTSSQDRASRSYEQYF. The chain carries TRBV1 and TRBJ2-7; TRBD2, as called in the table, went unchecked against the DNA. TRBV1 is a listed pseudogene. This CDR3 comprises 16 residues.

V usage is TRBV28 and J usage is TRBJ1-2, with 9 bases that match TRBD1. V lost 4 bases to trimming and J lost 4 bases; unmatched junction nucleotides: 25. Germline V gene sequence: CDR1 MDHEN, CDR2 SYDVKM. This CDR3 contains 21 residues. The DNA of the CDR3 is TGTGCCAGCAGTTCCCCGTCCAACGAGGGGGACAGGGAACCCCCAGGCTATGGCTACACCTTC. Amino acids: CASSSPSNEGDREPPGYGYTF.

The rearrangement uses TRBV5-6 and TRBJ2-1; TRBD2 agrees at 8 bases. J was trimmed by 0 bases and V by 0 bases; bases with no gene match: 2. Germline CDR1 SGHDT, CDR2 YYEEEE. The CDR3 has 16 residues. CDR3 in DNA: TGTGCCAGCAGCTTGGGAGCGGGAGTCTCCTACAATGAGCAGTTCTTC. It specifies CASSLGAGVSYNEQFF.

V and J are TRBV4-3 and TRBJ2-7; D not certain. V lost 4 bases, J lost 3 bases, and 13 bases lay in between. This CDR3 spans 14 amino acids. Germline CDR1 and CDR2: LGHNA and YSLEER. The CDR3 here is CASSLTPTSYEQYF. The DNA of the CDR3 is TGCGCCAGCAGCCTCACTCCTACGAGCTACGAGCAGTACTTC.

This clone was picked up a small number of times. The rearrangement joins TRBV2 to TRBJ1-4; D is unresolved. Germline V gene sequence: CDR1 SNHLY, CDR2 FYNNEI. This CDR3 is built from 13 residues. V dropped 4 bases and J dropped 3 bases, with 6 bases sitting between them. Here the CDR3 reads CASSVKPNEKLFF. For the CDR3, the DNA is TGTGCCAGCAGTGTCAAGCCTAATGAAAAACTGTTTTTT.

The V gene is TRBV5-1, the J gene TRBJ2-2, with D unresolved. CDR3 length equals 16 residues. Germline-derived CDR1 and CDR2 are SGHRS and YFSETQ. V was pared by 1 base and J by 3 bases, with 13 bases between. Written as DNA, the CDR3 is TGCGCCAGCAGCTTGTTCAAACAGAGCCACACCGGGGAGCTGTTTTTT. Translating it yields CASSLFKQSHTGELFF.

The V and J genes are TRBV4-3 and TRBJ2-1; D uncertain. V was pared by 1 base and J by 4 bases, with 8 bases between. Germline loops: CDR1 LGHNA, CDR2 YSLEER. The CDR3 totals 14 residues. The DNA for the CDR3 is TGCGCCAGCAGCCAAGGATTAGAGTACAATGAGCAGTTCTTC. This gives the protein CASSQGLEYNEQFF.

This clone occurred a few times. The chain is built from TRBV7-2 and TRBJ2-3; D is ambiguous. V was clipped by 2 bases and J by 6 bases, with 9 bases between them. The CDR3 sequence is 13 residues long. Germline V lookup: CDR1 SGHTA, CDR2 FQGNSA. In DNA, the CDR3 is TGTGCCAGCAGCTTATTTATCTCCGATACGCAGTATTTT. Its protein product is CASSLFISDTQYF. Full variable domain (rest looked up from reference TRBV7-2 and TRBJ2-3): GAGVSQSPSNKVTEKGKDVELRCDPISGHTALYWYRQSLGQGLEFLIYFQGNSAPDKSGLPSDRFSAERTGGSVSTLTIQRTQQEDSAVYLCASSLFISDTQYFGPGTRLTVL.

V usage is TRBV28 and J usage is TRBJ2-5; D remains unclear. The end of the DNA fits TRBJ2-7 better, so the J call may be wrong. This CDR3 region has 14 residues. Germline V gives CDR1 MDHEN, CDR2 SYDVKM. The CDR3 DNA sequence: TGTGCCAGCAGTCTAGGCGGAGCCACCTACGAGCAGTACTTC. Residues: CASSLGGATYEQYF.

This clone appeared a single time. The chain joins TRBV5-6 to TRBJ2-7; unclear D gene. Germline V gives CDR1 SGHDT, CDR2 YYEEEE. This CDR3 contains 13 residues. V lost 1 base and J lost 4, with 9 bases in between. The CDR3 DNA reads as TGTGCCAGCAGCTTGTTCAGTAATTACGAGCAGTACTTC. Translating it yields CASSLFSNYEQYF.

The chain uses TRBV28 and TRBJ2-7; 12 bases agree with TRBD2. V was pared by 5 bases and J by 7 bases, with 6 bases of the junction left unmatched. This CDR3 comprises 14 residues. Germline values: CDR1 MDHEN, CDR2 SYDVKM. CDR3 sequence (DNA): TGTGCCAGCAGTGTTCTAGCGGGAGGGTTAGAGCAGTACTTC. Encoded protein: CASSVLAGGLEQYF.

This chain links TRBV19 with TRBJ1-5; maybe TRBD1 (6 bases). The germline gives CDR1 LNHDA, CDR2 SQIVND (reference sequence). The CDR3 has 14 amino acids. Trimming took off 7 bases at V and 5 bases at J, with 15 bases between the two ends. Here the CDR3 DNA reads TGTGCCAGTAATCCTACAGGGCCCGATCAGCCCCAGCATTTT. Its translation is CASNPTGPDQPQHF.

This clone was counted between two and nine times. The chain recombines TRBV19 with TRBJ2-3; 14 positions agree with TRBD2. V shed 9 bases, J shed 3 bases, and the junction held 11 bases outside the gene matches. Germline V gene data show CDR1 as LNHDA and CDR2 as SQIVND (reference sequence). The CDR3 length is 17 residues. The CDR3 sequence is CASKTGTSGSRTDTQYF. The CDR3 DNA is TGTGCCAGCAAGACCGGGACTAGCGGGAGTCGGACAGATACGCAGTATTTT.

The rearrangement links TRBV7-8 to TRBJ2-2; 9 bases agree with TRBD2. The CDR3 is 17 residues long. Per the germline V gene, CDR1 is SGHVS and CDR2 is FQNEAQ. V shed 6 bases, J shed 1 base, and the junction held 9 bases outside the gene matches. CDR3 amino acids: CASRPRLAEQNTGELFF. The CDR3, as DNA: TGTGCCAGCAGACCTCGACTAGCGGAGCAGAACACCGGGGAGCTGTTTTTT.